The 2 T cell receptor beta chains below come from one sample, sequenced in a study of T-cell reconstitution after alpha-beta-depleted transplantation in children. This sample's TCRbeta library carried unique molecular identifier barcodes. One entry per CDR3 protein results from TCRdb running MiXCR on the PCR reads. The sample holds 130,000 to 150,000 distinct CDR3 sequences; 8% to 10% are singletons and the top ten take over 15%. The specimen was PBMCs, mostly from graft donor cells, collected 180 days after TCRalphabeta/CD19-depleted stem cell transplant. These receptors were taken from a female patient aged 2 to 10 who had a stem cell transplant for congenital amegakaryocytic thrombocytopenia, so the T cells may come from the graft donor.

This clonotype has at least ten counts. The genes are TRBV7-2 and TRBJ2-7, with TRBD2 matching 11 bases. Germline CDR1 is SGHTA and CDR2 is FQGNSA. The V segment lost 1 base and the J segment 0 bases; nucleotides outside the gene matches: 8. The CDR3 extends over 18 amino acids. The CDR3 sequence: CASSLGPSGRTVSYEQYF. In DNA, the CDR3 is TGTGCCAGCAGCTTAGGGCCTAGCGGGAGGACAGTCTCCTACGAGCAGTACTTC.

This clonotype was counted a few times. The V and J genes are TRBV28 and TRBJ1-4; possibly TRBD1 for D (5 bases). Germline CDR1 and CDR2: MDHEN and SYDVKM. Between the trimmed V and J ends, which lost 6 bases and 6 bases, there was a span of 20 bases. The CDR3 loop spans 16 amino acids. In DNA, the CDR3 is TGTGCCAGCAGCGCCCGCGGTCGCCCGGGGGATGAAAAACTGTTTTTT. Residues: CASSARGRPGDEKLFF. The variable domain in full, completed from reference TRBV28 and TRBJ1-4, reads DVKVTQSSRYLVKRTGEKVFLECVQDMDHENMFWYRQDPGLGLRLIYFSYDVKMKEKGDIPEGYSVSREKKERFSLILESASTNQTSMYLCASSARGRPGDEKLFFGSGTQLSVL.